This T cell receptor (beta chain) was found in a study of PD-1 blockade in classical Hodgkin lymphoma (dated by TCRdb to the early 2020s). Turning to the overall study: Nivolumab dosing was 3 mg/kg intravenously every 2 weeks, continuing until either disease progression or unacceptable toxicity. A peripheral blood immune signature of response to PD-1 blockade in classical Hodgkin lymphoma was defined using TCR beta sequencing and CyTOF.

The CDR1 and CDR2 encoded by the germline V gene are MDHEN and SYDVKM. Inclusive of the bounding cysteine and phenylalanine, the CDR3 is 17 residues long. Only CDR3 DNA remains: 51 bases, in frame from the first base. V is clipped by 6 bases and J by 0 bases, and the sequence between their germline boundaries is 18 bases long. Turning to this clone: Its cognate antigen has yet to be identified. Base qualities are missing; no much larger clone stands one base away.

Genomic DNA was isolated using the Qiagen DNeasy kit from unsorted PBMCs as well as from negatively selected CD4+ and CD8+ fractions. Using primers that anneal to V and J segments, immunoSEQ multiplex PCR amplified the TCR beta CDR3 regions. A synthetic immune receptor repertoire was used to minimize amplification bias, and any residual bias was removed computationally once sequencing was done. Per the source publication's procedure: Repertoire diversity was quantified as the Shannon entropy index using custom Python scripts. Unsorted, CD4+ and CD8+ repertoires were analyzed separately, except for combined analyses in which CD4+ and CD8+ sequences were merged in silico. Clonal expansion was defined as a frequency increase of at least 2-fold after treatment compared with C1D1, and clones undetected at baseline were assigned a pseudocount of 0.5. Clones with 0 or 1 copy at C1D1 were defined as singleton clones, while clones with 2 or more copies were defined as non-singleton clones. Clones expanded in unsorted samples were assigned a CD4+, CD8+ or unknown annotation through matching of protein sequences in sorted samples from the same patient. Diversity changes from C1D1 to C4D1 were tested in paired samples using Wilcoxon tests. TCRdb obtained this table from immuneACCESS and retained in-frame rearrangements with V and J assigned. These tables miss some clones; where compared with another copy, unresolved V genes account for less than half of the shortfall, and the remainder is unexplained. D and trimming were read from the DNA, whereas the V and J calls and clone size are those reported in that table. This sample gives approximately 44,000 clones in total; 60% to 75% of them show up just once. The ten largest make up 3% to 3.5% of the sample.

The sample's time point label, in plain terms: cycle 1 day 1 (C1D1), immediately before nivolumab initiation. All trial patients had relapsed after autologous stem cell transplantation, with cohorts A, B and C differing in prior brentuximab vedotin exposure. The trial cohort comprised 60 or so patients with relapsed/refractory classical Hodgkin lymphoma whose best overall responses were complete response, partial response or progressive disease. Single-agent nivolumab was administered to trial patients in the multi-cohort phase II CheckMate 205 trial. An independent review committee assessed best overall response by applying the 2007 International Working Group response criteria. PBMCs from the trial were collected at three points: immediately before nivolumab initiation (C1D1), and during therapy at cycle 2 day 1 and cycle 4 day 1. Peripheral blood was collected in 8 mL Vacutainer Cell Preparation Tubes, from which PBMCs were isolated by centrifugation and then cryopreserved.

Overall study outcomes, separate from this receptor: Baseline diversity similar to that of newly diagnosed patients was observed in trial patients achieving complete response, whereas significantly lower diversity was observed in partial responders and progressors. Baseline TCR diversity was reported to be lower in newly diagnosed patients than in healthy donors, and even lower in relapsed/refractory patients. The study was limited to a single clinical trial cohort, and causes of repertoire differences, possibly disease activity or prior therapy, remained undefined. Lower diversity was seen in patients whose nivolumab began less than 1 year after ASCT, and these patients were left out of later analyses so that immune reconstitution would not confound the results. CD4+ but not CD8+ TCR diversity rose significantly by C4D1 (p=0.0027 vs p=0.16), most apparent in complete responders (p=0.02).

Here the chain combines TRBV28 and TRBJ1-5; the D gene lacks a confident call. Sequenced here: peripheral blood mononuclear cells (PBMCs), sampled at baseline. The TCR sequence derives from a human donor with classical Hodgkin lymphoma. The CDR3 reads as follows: CASSSDRAVNSNQPQHF. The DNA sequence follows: TGTGCCAGCAGCTCCGATCGGGCGGTCAATAGCAATCAGCCCCAGCATTTT. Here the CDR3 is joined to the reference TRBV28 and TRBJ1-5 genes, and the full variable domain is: DVKVTQSSRYLVKRTGEKVFLECVQDMDHENMFWYRQDPGLGLRLIYFSYDVKMKEKGDIPEGYSVSREKKERFSLILESASTNQTSMYLCASSSDRAVNSNQPQHFGDGTRLSIL.